Here is one T cell receptor (beta chain) with its context. The CDR3 has 16 residues. The germline V gene encodes CDR1 KGHSH and CDR2 LQKENI. The V gene lost 3 bases and the J gene lost 3 bases, with 14 bases spanning the gap. TEMRA sorting was based on memory subsets that CD27 and CD45RA staining had defined. This sample was taken from a study of CD8 T cells in Susac syndrome. It was with random hexamers that about 0.45 to 1 ug RNA was reverse transcribed. TCRdb redid the calling of the immunoSEQ multiplex PCR reads with MiXCR, one entry per CDR3 protein. The sample has more than 2,000 distinct CDR3 sequences; roughly 66% are singletons.

Sequencing input: CD8+ TEMRA cells from PBMCs. Subset noted: FACS-sorted terminally differentiated effector memory CD8+ T cells re-expressing CD45RA (CD8+ TEMRA). This rearrangement joins TRBV18 to TRBJ2-2; D may match TRBD1 or TRBD2 (5 bases each). This sequence was found in a human donor with Susac syndrome. The CDR3 protein is CASSPAAGAYTGELFF. In DNA, the CDR3 is TGTGCCAGCTCACCGGCCGCCGGGGCTTACACCGGGGAGCTGTTTTTT.